Detailed here is one T cell receptor beta chain. Its antigen is undetermined. CDR1 and CDR2 (germline): SGDLS, YYNGEE. After removal of 8 bases from V and 6 bases from J, the junction contained 5 bases not matched to a gene. The CDR3 is 13 residues long. The data belong to a study of CD8+CD57+ T cells in acquired aplastic anemia. Study results and limitations: Overlap between patients and controls comprised almost 30 CD8+ CDR3 sequences.

It was genomic DNA that served as the template for profiling TCR beta VDJ and CDR3. TCRdb reprocessed the reads with MiXCR, giving one entry per CDR3 protein. The sample shows approximately 170,000 distinct CDR3 sequences, roughly half of them seen only once. The chain uses TRBV9 and TRBJ2-3; TRBD2 matches 11 bases. The sequencing input was sorted CD4+, CD8+, or CD8+CD57+ T cells (not recorded which) from PBMCs. The origin of this receptor is a human donor in good health, serving as a control. This CDR3 reads CARSSGGSDTQYF. In nucleotides, the CDR3 is TGTGCCAGGTCTAGCGGGGGGTCCGATACGCAGTATTTT.